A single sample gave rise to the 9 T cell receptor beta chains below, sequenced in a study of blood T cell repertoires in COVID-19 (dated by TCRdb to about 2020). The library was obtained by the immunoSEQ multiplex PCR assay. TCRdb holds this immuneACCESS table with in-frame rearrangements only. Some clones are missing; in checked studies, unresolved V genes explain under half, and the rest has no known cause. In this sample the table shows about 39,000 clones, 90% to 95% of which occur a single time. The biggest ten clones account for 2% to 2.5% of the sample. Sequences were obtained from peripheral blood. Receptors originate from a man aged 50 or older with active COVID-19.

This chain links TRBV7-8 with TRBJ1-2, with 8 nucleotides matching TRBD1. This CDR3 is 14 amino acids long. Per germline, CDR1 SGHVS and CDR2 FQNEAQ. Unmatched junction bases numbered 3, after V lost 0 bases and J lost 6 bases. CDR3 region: CASSLAQGANGYTF. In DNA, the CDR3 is TGTGCCAGCAGCTTAGCCCAGGGGGCAAATGGCTACACCTTC. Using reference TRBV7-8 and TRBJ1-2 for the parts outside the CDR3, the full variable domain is GAGVSQSPRYKVAKRGQDVALRCDPISGHVSLFWYQQALGQGPEFLTYFQNEAQLDKSGLPSDRFFAERPEGSVSTLKIQRTQQEDSAVYLCASSLAQGANGYTFGSGTRLTVV.

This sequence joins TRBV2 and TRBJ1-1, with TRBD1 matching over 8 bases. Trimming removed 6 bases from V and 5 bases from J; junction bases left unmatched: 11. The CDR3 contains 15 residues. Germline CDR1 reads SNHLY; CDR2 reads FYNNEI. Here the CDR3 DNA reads TGTGCCAGCAGCGCGGACAGGGCGGGTAAGACTGAAGCTTTCTTT. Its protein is CASSADRAGKTEAFF.

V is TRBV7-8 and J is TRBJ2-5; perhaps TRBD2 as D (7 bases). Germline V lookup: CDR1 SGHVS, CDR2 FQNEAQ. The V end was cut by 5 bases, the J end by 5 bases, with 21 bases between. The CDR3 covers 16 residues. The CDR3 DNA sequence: TGTGCCAGCAGCCCCGACCTCGGCGGGGGCAGGGAGACCCAGTACTTC. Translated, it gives CASSPDLGGGRETQYF. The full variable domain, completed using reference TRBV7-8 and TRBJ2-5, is GAGVSQSPRYKVAKRGQDVALRCDPISGHVSLFWYQQALGQGPEFLTYFQNEAQLDKSGLPSDRFFAERPEGSVSTLKIQRTQQEDSAVYLCASSPDLGGGRETQYFGPGTRLLVL.

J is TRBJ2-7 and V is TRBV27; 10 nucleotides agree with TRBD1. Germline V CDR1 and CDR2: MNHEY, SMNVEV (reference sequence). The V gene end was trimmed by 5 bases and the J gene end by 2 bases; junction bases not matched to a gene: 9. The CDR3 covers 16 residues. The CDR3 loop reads CASSPRQGAAPYEQYF. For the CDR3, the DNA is TGTGCCAGCAGTCCCAGACAGGGGGCCGCCCCCTACGAGCAGTACTTC.

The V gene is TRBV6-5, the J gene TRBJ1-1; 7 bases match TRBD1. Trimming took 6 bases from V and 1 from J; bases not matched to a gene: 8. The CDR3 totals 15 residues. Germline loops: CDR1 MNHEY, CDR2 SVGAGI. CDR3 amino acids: CASRTVQGWNTEAFF. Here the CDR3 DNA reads TGTGCCAGCAGGACTGTACAGGGGTGGAACACTGAAGCTTTCTTT.

CDR3 residues: CASSAGQGTYGYTF. In nucleotides, the CDR3 is TGTGCCAGTAGTGCGGGACAGGGTACCTATGGCTACACCTTC. V is TRBV19 and J is TRBJ1-2; 9 bases align to TRBD1. There are 14 residues in the CDR3. The V gene's germline CDR1 is LNHDA and CDR2 SQIVND (reference sequence). After removal of 5 bases from V and 4 bases from J, the junction contained 5 bases not matched to a gene.

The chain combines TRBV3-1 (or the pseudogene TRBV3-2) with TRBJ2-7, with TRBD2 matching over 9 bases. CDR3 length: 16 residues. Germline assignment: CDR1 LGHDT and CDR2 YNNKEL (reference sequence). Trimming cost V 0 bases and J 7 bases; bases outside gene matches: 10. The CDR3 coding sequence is TGTGCCAGCAGCCAAGAGGTATTAGCGGGAGTGGGTGAGCAGTACTTC. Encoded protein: CASSQEVLAGVGEQYF.

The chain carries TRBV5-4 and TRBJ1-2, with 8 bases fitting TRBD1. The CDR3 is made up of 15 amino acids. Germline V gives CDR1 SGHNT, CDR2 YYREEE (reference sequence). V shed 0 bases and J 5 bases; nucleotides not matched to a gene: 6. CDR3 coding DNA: TGTGCCAGCAGCTTGGCGGGGGACAGGTATTATGGCTACACCTTC. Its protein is CASSLAGDRYYGYTF.

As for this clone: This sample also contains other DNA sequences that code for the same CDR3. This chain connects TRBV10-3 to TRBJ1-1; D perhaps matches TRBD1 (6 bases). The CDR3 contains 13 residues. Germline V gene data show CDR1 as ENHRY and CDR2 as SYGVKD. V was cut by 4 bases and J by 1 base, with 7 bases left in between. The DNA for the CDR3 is TGTGCCATCAGTGGACAGGCGAACACTGAAGCTTTCTTT. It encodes CAISGQANTEAFF.